This TCR beta chain derives from a study of HIV-infected patients and healthy controls. J was trimmed by 2 bases and V by 5 bases; bases with no gene match: 4. The CDR3 has 15 amino acids. Germline CDR1 is KGHSH and CDR2 is LQKENI. Follow-up blood was drawn about 14 weeks, roughly three months, after antiretroviral therapy began. The repertoire came from unfractionated whole blood and reflected all unsorted peripheral T cells. Peripheral blood, approximately 2.6 ml, was drawn for RNA extraction. Reverse transcription used approximately 500 ng RNA and constant-region primers for alpha and beta. Each of the alpha and beta chains got its own library through chain-specific third strand synthesis with indices. TCRdb reprocessed the 5' RACE reads with MiXCR, giving one entry per CDR3 protein. The sample has 8,400 or so distinct CDR3 sequences, around 8% seen once.

The chain recombines TRBV18 with TRBJ2-3; 10 bases match TRBD2. The specimen was blood, collected during antiretroviral therapy. The sequence came from an adult with HIV infection. CDR3 loop: CASSSGTSATDTQYF. The CDR3 DNA reads TGTGCCAGCTCATCAGGGACTAGCGCCACAGATACGCAGTATTTT.